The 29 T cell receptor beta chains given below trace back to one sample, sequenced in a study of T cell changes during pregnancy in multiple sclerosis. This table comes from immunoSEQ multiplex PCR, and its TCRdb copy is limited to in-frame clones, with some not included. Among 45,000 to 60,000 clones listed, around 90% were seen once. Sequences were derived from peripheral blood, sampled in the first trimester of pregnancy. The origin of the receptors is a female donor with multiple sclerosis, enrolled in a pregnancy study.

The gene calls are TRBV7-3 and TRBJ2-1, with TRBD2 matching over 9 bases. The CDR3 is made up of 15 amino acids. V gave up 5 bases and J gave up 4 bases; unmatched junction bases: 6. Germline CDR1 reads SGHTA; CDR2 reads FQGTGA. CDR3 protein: CASSPSAGGYNEQFF. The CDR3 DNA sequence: TGTGCCAGCAGCCCCTCAGCGGGGGGTTACAATGAGCAGTTCTTC.

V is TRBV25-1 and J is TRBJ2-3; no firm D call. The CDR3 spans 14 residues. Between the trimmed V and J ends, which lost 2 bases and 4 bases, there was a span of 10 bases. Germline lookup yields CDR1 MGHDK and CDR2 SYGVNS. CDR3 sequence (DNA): TGTGCCAGCAGTGAAGTCGGTGGAGCAGATACGCAGTATTTT. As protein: CASSEVGGADTQYF.

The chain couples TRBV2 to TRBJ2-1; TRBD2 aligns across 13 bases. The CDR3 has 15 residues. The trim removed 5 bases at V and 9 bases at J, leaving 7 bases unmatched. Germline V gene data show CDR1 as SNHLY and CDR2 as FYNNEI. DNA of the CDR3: TGTGCCAGCAGTACTAGCGGGGGGGCCTATAGTGAGCAGTTCTTC. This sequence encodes CASSTSGGAYSEQFF.

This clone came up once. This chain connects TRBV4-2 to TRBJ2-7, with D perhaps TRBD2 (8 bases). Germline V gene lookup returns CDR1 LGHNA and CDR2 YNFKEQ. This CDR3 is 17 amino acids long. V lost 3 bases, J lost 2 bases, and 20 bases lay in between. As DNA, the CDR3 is TGTGCCAGCAGCCATCGAGCGGGAGCAGGGGGACCCTACGAGCAGTACTTC. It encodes CASSHRAGAGGPYEQYF.

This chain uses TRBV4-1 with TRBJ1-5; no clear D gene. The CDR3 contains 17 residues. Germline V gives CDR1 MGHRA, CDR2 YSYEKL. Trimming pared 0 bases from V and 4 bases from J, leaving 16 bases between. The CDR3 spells CASSQEGVGFFNQPQHF. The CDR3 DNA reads TGCGCCAGCAGCCAAGAAGGCGTGGGCTTTTTTAATCAGCCCCAGCATTTT.

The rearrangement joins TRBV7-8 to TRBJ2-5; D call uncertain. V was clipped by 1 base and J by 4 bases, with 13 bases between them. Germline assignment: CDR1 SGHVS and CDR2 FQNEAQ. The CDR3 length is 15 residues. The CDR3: CASSLGWSILETQYF. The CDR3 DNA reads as TGTGCCAGCAGCTTAGGGTGGAGTATCTTAGAGACCCAGTACTTC.

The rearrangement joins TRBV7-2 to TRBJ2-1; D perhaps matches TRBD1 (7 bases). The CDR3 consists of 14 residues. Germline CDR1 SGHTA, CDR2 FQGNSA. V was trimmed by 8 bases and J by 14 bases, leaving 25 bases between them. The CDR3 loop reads CASYQSVGGQSEFF. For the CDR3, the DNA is TGTGCCAGCTACCAAAGTGTGGGGGGACAGAGCGAGTTCTTC. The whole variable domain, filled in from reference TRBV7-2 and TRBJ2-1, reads GAGVSQSPSNKVTEKGKDVELRCDPISGHTALYWYRQSLGQGLEFLIYFQGNSAPDKSGLPSDRFSAERTGGSVSTLTIQRTQQEDSAVYLCASYQSVGGQSEFFGPGTRLTVL.

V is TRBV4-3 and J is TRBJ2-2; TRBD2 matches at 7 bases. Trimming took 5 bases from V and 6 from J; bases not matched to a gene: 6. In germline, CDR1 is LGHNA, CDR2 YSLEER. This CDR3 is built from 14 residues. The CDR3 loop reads CASSGRLAAGELFF. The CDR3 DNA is TGCGCCAGCAGCGGGAGACTAGCCGCCGGGGAGCTGTTTTTT.

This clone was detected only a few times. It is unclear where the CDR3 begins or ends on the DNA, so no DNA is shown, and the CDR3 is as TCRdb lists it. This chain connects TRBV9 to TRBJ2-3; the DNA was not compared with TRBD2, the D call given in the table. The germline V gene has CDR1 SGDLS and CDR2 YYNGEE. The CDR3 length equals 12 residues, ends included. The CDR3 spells CASSVGGGAIYF.

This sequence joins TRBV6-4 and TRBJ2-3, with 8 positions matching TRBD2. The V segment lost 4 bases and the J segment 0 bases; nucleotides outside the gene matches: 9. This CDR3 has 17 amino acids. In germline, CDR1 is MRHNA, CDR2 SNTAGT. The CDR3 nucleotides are TGTGCCAGCAGTGCCTCCGTTGCGGGGGGTAGCACAGATACGCAGTATTTT. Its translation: CASSASVAGGSTDTQYF.

The CDR3 protein is CASSPSPYNEQFF. CDR3 in DNA: TGTGCCAGCTCACCATCTCCCTACAATGAGCAGTTCTTC. This chain joins TRBV18 and TRBJ2-1; D not certain. CDR1 is KGHSH, CDR2 LQKENI, per germline. The CDR3 runs to 13 residues. V lost 2 bases, J lost 2 bases, and 4 bases lay in between.

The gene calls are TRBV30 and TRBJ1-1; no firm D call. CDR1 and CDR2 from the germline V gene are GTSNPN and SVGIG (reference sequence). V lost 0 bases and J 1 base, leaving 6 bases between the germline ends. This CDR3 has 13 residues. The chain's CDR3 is CAWSVTENTEAFF. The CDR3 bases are TGTGCCTGGAGTGTTACAGAGAACACTGAAGCTTTCTTT.

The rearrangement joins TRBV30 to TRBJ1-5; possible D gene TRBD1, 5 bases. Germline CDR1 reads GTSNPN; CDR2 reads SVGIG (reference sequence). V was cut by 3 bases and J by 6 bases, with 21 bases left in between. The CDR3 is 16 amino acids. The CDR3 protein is CAWREAGTGGSQPQHF. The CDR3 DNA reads TGTGCCTGGAGAGAAGCCGGGACTGGGGGGAGTCAGCCCCAGCATTTT.

CDR3 in amino acids: CASSSLETPLHF. In DNA form, the CDR3 reads TGTGCCAGCAGCTCACTGGAGACACCCCTCCACTTT. This chain uses TRBV5-4 with TRBJ1-6; D unresolved. The germline CDR1 and CDR2 sequences are SGHNT and YYREEE (reference sequence). The CDR3 covers 12 residues. Trimming left V 3 bases short and J 11 bases short, with 9 bases between.

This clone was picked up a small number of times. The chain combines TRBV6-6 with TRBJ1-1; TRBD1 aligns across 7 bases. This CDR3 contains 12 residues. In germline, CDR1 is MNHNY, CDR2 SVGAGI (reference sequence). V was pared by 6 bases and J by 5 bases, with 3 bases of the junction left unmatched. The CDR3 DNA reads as TGTGCCAGCAGCCCAGGGGGGACTGAAGCTTTCTTT. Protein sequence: CASSPGGTEAFF.

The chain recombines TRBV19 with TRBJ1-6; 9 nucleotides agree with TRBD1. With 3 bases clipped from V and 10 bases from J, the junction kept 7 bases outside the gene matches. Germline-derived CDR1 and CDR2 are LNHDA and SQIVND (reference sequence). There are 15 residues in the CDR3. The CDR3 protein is CASSIWTGARSPLHF. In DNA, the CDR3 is TGTGCCAGTAGTATTTGGACAGGGGCTAGGTCACCCCTCCACTTT.

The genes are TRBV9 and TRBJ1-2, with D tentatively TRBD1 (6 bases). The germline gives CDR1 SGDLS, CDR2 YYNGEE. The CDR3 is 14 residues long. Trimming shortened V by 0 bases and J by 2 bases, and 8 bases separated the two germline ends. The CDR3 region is CASSVDTGNYGYTF. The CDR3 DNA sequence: TGTGCCAGCAGCGTAGATACAGGGAACTATGGCTACACCTTC. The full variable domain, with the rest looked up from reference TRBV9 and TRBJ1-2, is DSGVTQTPKHLITATGQRVTLRCSPRSGDLSVYWYQQSLDQGLQFLIQYYNGEERAKGNILERFSAQQFPDLHSELNLSSLELGDSALYFCASSVDTGNYGYTFGSGTRLTVV.

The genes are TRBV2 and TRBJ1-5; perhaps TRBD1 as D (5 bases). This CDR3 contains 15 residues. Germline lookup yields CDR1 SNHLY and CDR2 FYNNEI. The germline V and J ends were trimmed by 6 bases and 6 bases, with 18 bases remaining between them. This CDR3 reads CASRNDGGDLQPQHF. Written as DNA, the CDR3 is TGTGCCAGCAGAAACGACGGGGGTGACCTTCAGCCCCAGCATTTT.

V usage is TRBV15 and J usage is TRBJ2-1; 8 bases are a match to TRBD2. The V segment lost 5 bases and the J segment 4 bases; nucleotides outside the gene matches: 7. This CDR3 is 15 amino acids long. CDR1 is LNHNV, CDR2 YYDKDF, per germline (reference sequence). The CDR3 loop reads CATSPRGGVYNEQFF. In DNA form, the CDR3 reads TGTGCCACCAGCCCCCGGGGGGGTGTTTACAATGAGCAGTTCTTC.

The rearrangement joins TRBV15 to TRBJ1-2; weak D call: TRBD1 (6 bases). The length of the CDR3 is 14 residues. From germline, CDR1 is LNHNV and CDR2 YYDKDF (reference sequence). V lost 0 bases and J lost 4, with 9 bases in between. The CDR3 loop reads CATSRERGAYGYTF. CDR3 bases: TGTGCCACCAGCAGAGAGCGGGGGGCCTATGGCTACACCTTC.

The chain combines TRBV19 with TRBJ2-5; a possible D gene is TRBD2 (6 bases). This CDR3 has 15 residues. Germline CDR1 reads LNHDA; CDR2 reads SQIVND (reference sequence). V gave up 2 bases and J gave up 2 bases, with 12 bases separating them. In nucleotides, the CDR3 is TGTGCCAGTAGTATAACGGGGGACCGGCAAGAGACCCAGTACTTC. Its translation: CASSITGDRQETQYF.

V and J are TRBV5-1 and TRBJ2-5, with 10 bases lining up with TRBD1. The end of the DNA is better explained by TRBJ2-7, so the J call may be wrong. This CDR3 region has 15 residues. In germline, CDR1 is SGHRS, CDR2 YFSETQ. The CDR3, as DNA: TGCGCCAGCAGCTTCGGGACAGGGGTCGGGAACGAGCAGTACTTC. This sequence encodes CASSFGTGVGNEQYF.

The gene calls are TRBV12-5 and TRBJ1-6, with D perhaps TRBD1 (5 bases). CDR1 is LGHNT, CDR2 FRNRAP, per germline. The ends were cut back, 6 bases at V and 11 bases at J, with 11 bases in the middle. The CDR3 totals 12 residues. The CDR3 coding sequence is TGTGCTAGTGGAAAGGGGAGGACACCCCTCCACTTT. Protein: CASGKGRTPLHF.

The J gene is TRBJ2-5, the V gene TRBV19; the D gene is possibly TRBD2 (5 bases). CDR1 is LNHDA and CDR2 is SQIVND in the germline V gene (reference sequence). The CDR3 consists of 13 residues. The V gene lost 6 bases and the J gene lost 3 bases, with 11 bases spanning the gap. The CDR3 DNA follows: TGTGCCAGTAGAAGGGAGCAGAAAGAGACCCAGTACTTC. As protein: CASRREQKETQYF.

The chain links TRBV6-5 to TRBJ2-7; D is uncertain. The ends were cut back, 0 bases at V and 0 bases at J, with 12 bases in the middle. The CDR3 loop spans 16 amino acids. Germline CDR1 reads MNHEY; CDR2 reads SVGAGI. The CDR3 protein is CASSYSLDHISYEQYF. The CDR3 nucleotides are TGTGCCAGCAGTTACTCTCTAGACCACATCTCCTACGAGCAGTACTTC.

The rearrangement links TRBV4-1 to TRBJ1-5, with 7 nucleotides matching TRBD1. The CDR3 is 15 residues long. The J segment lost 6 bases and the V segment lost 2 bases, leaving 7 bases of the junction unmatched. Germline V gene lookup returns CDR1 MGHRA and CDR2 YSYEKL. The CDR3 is CASSQTDRVGQPQHF. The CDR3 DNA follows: TGCGCCAGCAGCCAAACCGACAGGGTGGGTCAGCCCCAGCATTTT.

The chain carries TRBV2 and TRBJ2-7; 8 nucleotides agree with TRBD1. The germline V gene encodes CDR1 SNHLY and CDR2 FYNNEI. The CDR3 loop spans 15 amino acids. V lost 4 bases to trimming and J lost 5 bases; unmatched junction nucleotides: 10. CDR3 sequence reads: CASSVQGAASHEQYF. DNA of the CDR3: TGTGCCAGCAGTGTTCAGGGGGCAGCTTCCCACGAGCAGTACTTC.

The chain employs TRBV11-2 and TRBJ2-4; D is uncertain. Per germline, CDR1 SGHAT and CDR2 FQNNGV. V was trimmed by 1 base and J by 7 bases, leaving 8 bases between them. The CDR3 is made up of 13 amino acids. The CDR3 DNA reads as TGTGCCAGCAGCTTAGGGGCTATGAACATTCAGTACTTC. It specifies CASSLGAMNIQYF.

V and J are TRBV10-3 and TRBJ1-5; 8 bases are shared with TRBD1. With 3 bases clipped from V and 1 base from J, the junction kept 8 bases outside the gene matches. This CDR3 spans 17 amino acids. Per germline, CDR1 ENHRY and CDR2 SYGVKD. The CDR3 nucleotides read TGTGCCATCAGTGAAACGGACAGGGTAGCGAGCAATCAGCCCCAGCATTTT. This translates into CAISETDRVASNQPQHF.